A single sample is the source of the 5 T cell receptor beta chains below, sequenced in a study of T cell changes during pregnancy in multiple sclerosis. The repertoire was sequenced with immunoSEQ multiplex PCR; TCRdb's copy has only in-frame clones and lacks some. The data hold about 70,000 clones, with approximately 92% observed a single time. Sample: CD8+ T cells from peripheral blood mononuclear cells, taken in the third trimester of pregnancy. These receptors were obtained from a female donor in good health, enrolled as a control in a pregnancy study.

The chain combines TRBV5-1 with TRBJ2-4; 9 bases line up with TRBD1. Germline-derived CDR1 and CDR2 are SGHRS and YFSETQ. Germline trimming cut 0 bases from V and 2 bases from J; bases unmatched to any gene: 12. This CDR3 spans 19 amino acids. The CDR3 loop reads CASSLDTGGATWSKNIQYF. Written as DNA, the CDR3 is TGCGCCAGCAGCTTGGACACAGGGGGCGCGACGTGGTCCAAAAACATTCAGTACTTC.

The chain recombines TRBV7-9 with TRBJ2-7; perhaps TRBD1 as D (6 bases). Trimming stripped 6 bases from V and 2 bases from J, with 8 bases between. The CDR3 length is 12 residues. Germline loops: CDR1 SEHNR, CDR2 FQNEAQ (reference sequence). The CDR3 region is CASRDSTYEQYF. The CDR3 bases are TGTGCCAGCAGGGACAGCACCTACGAGCAGTACTTC.

V gene TRBV30 combines with J gene TRBJ1-2; D gene unclear. Looked up from germline, CDR1 is GTSNPN and CDR2 is SVGIG (reference sequence). The CDR3 runs 11 residues. V was clipped by 4 bases and J by 4 bases, with 7 bases between them. The CDR3 sequence: CAWNEGYGYTF. As DNA, the CDR3 is TGTGCCTGGAACGAGGGCTATGGCTACACCTTC.

The chain combines TRBV5-6 with TRBJ1-1; 7 bases agree with TRBD1. From germline, CDR1 is SGHDT and CDR2 YYEEEE. Trimming at V came to 0 bases and at J to 3 bases, leaving 2 bases not matched to a gene. The CDR3 length is 14 residues. The CDR3: CASSLGDSYTEAFF. In nucleotides, the CDR3 is TGTGCCAGCAGCTTGGGGGACAGCTACACTGAAGCTTTCTTT.

CDR3 region: CASSQAGTRNSPLHF. The CDR3 DNA follows: TGTGCCAGCAGCCAAGCCGGGACACGGAACTCACCCCTCCACTTT. The rearrangement links TRBV4-2 to TRBJ1-6; possibly TRBD1 for D (6 bases). Trimming removed 1 base from V and 10 bases from J, with 14 bases in between. The CDR3 has 15 amino acids. Looked up from germline, CDR1 is LGHNA and CDR2 is YNFKEQ.